This T cell receptor beta chain was found in a study of blood T cell dynamics during melanoma immunotherapy. Study as a whole: Standard first-line treatment here was pembrolizumab or nivolumab plus ipilimumab in metastatic melanoma. Overall study results and limits: Whether repertoire-driving clones were melanoma-specific could not be determined.

Measured with immunoSEQ multiplex PCR; TCRdb has only the in-frame clones, and not every one. Among several thousand clones listed, around 89% were seen once. Described time point: week 3, after first cycle of checkpoint inhibitor. Sampling occurred pretreatment (T0) and at week 3 (W3), after cycle one of checkpoint blockade. No patient had earlier systemic cancer treatment, concurrent immunosuppressants, or another active cancer. As regards this clone: Its antigen is currently unknown.

Germline loops: CDR1 SNHLY, CDR2 FYNNEI. Trimming removed 5 bases from V and 2 bases from J; junction bases left unmatched: 9. This CDR3 is 17 amino acids long. This sample comprised blood, obtained from a patient treated with checkpoint blockade. This rearrangement joins TRBV2 to TRBJ1-5; 10 bases align to TRBD1. The sequence came from a human donor with melanoma. The chain's CDR3 is CASSSGTGAIGNQPQHF. CDR3 nucleotide sequence: TGTGCCAGCAGTTCCGGGACAGGGGCTATTGGCAATCAGCCCCAGCATTTT.